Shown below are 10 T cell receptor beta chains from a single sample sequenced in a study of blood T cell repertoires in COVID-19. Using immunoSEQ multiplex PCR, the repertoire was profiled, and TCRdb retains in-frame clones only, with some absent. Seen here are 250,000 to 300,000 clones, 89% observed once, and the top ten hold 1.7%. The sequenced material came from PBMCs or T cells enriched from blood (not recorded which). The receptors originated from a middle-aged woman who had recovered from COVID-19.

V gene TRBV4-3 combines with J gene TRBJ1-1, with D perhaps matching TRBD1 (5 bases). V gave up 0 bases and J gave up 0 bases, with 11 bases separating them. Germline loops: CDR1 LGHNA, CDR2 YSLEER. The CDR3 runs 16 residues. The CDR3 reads CASSQDRRGLNTEAFF. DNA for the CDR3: TGCGCCAGCAGCCAAGATCGAAGGGGATTGAACACTGAAGCTTTCTTT.

Here the CDR3 DNA reads TGCAGCGTTGAGTCAGGGGGTAACTCAGCTTTCTTT. Translation gives CSVESGGNSAFF. The rearrangement joins TRBV29-1 to TRBJ1-1; TRBD1 aligns across 7 bases. The CDR3 extends over 12 amino acids. Germline V gene lookup returns CDR1 SQVTM and CDR2 ANQGSEA. Losses at the gene ends were 3 bases for V and 10 bases for J; bases not matched to a gene: 8. The entire variable domain, with the rest obtained from reference TRBV29-1 and TRBJ1-1, is as follows: SAVISQKPSRDICQRGTSLTIQCQVDSQVTMMFWYRQQPGQSLTLIATANQGSEATYESGFVIDKFPISRPNLTFSTLTVSNMSPEDSSIYLCSVESGGNSAFFGQGTRLTVV.

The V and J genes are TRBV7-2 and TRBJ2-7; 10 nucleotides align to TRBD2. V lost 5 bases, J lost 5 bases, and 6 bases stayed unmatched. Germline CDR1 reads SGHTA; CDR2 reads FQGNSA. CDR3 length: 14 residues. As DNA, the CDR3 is TGTGCCAGCAGCCCGACTAGCGGGTACCACGAGCAGTACTTC. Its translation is CASSPTSGYHEQYF.

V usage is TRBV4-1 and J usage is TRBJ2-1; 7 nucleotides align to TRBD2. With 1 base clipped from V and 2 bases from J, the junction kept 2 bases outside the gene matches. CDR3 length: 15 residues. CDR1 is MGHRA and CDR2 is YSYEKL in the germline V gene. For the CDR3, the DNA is TGCGCCAGCAGCCAAGGGGGACTAACCTACAATGAGCAGTTCTTC. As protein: CASSQGGLTYNEQFF.

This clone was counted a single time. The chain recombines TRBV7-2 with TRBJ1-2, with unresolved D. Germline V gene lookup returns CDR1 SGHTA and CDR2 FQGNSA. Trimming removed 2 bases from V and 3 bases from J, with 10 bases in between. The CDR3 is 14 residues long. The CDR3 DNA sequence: TGTGCCAGCAGCTTATCGACGGCGGACTATGGCTACACCTTC. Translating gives CASSLSTADYGYTF.

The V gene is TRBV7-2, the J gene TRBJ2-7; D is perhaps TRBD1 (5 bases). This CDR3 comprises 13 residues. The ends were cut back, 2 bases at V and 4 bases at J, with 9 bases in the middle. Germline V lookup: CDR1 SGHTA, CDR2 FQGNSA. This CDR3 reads CASSLQGWYEQYF. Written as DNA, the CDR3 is TGTGCCAGCAGCTTACAGGGATGGTACGAGCAGTACTTC.

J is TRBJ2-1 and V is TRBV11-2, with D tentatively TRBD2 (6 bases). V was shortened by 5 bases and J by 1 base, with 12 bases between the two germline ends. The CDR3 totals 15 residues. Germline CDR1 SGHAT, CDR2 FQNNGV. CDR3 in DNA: TGTGCCAGCAGCACCAGACTAGGGTCCTACAATGAGCAGTTCTTC. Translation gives CASSTRLGSYNEQFF.

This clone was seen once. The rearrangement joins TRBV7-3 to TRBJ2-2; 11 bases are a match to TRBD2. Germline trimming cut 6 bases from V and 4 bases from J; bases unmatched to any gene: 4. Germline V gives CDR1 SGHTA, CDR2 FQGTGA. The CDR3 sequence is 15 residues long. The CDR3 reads CASSYTSGSTGELFF. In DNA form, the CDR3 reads TGTGCCAGCAGTTATACTAGCGGGAGCACCGGGGAGCTGTTTTTT.

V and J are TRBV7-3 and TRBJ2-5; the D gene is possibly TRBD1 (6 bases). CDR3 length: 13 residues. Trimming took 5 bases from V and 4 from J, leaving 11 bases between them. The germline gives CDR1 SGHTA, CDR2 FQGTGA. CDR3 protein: CASSPGAAETQYF. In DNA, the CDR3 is TGTGCCAGCAGCCCAGGGGCGGCAGAGACCCAGTACTTC.

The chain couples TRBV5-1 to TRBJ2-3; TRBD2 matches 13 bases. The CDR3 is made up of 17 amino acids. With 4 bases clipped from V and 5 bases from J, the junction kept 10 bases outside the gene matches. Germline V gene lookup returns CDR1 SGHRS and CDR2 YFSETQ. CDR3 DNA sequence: TGCGCCAGCAGCCACCTGACTAGCGGGGGGTCAGAAGATACGCAGTATTTT. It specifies CASSHLTSGGSEDTQYF.